This T cell receptor (beta chain) originates from a study of PD-L1 blockade in urothelial cancer. Across the whole study: Individuals in the cohort had been given 0 to 3 earlier chemotherapy regimens. Analysis of the blood was performed 3 weeks (second dose) and 6 weeks after treatment start. Typically, measured as a median, blood samples had approximately 130,000 T cells.

The germline V gene has CDR1 SGHDN and CDR2 FVKESK. V dropped 3 bases and J dropped 2; count of bases not matched to a gene: 5. This CDR3 is 16 amino acids long. Assay used: immunoSEQ multiplex PCR; TCRdb lists only in-frame clones, some missing. The sample consists of roughly 40,000 clones, roughly 86% of them appearing once. This chain connects TRBV14 to TRBJ2-2; TRBD1 aligns across 8 bases. The sequencing here drew on PBMCs, taken around atezolizumab (anti-PD-L1) treatment. This sequence was found in a man in his 70s with urothelial cancer. CDR3 sequence (DNA): TGTGCCAGCAGCCAGGGGGACAGGCGTAACACCGGGGAGCTGTTTTTT. Protein: CASSQGDRRNTGELFF.